This T cell receptor (beta chain) was profiled in a study of T cells after yellow fever vaccination. Study information: Any fraction with a low cell number was prepared using SMART-Seq v4 Ultra Low Input.

This CDR3 is 16 amino acids long. Trimming pared 8 bases from V and 2 bases from J, leaving 21 bases between. Whole-study findings and limits: The study found a weaker secondary response that peaked faster, day 5 versus 15. Repertoires sorted by FACS could include abundant clonotypes that are contaminants from the bulk population. Most clones from primary vaccination were detected again post-booster (approximately 97% CD4, 88% CD8).

From the 5' RACE reads, TCRdb called clonotypes with MiXCR, one entry per CDR3 protein. The table shows 450,000 to 550,000 distinct CDR3 sequences, with 20% to 25% occurring only once. There are a few counts of this clonotype. What it recognizes is unknown. The material was PBMCs, obtained roughly 20 days after the first yellow fever vaccination. The chain combines TRBV12-3 or TRBV12-4 with TRBJ1-1; TRBD1 might be the D (6 bases). The TCR comes from a man between 18 and 35 years old who received the YFV17D yellow fever vaccine. This CDR3 reads CASREPGGSVNTEAFF. Here the CDR3 DNA reads TGTGCCAGCCGCGAACCCGGGGGCAGTGTCAACACTGAAGCTTTCTTT.